This passage covers 6 T cell receptor beta chains from one sample sequenced in a study of T cell repertoires in cytomegalovirus infection. TCRdb analysed the reads with MiXCR anew, one entry per CDR3 protein. The data contain 250,000 to 300,000 distinct CDR3 sequences, approximately 15% of them singletons. The sample comprised CD8+ T cells from PBMCs. These receptors were obtained from a human donor in good health (CMV status not recorded). Some clones in this sample may be carry-over from other donors' samples.

This chain connects TRBV4-1 to TRBJ2-1; the match to TRBD2 covers 7 bases. Germline CDR1 and CDR2: MGHRA and YSYEKL. The CDR3 contains 18 residues. Unmatched junction bases numbered 14, after V lost 0 bases and J lost 6 bases. CDR3 nucleotide sequence: TGCGCCAGCAGCCAAGATCACCTTAGTAGCGGGTGGACCAATGAGCAGTTCTTC. Protein: CASSQDHLSSGWTNEQFF.

This clonotype was picked up a small number of times. The chain carries TRBV5-4 and TRBJ2-4; D gene uncertain. The CDR3 spans 15 residues. The ends were cut back, 4 bases at V and 5 bases at J, with 16 bases in the middle. Germline CDR1 is SGHNT and CDR2 is YYREEE (reference sequence). The chain's CDR3 is CASSQDLTSENIQYF. CDR3 sequence (DNA): TGTGCCAGCAGCCAGGACCTTACGTCCGAAAACATTCAGTACTTC.

This clonotype turned up a few times. V and J are TRBV5-4 and TRBJ1-1; D is unclear. Germline assignment: CDR1 SGHNT and CDR2 YYREEE (reference sequence). V gave up 5 bases and J gave up 4 bases, with 9 bases separating them. The CDR3 contains 12 residues. CDR3 region: CASRDGSTEAFF. DNA of the CDR3: TGTGCCAGCAGGGATGGATCCACTGAAGCTTTCTTT.

This clonotype came up a few times. The rearrangement joins TRBV5-5 to TRBJ2-7, with 7 bases that match TRBD1. The CDR3 sequence is 14 residues long. Trimming took 3 bases from V and 3 from J; bases not matched to a gene: 6. Germline CDR1 is SGHKS and CDR2 is YYEKEE (reference sequence). The CDR3 bases are TGTGCCAGCAGCTCCACTCGGACAGGCTACGAGCAGTACTTC. It yields the protein CASSSTRTGYEQYF.

This clonotype was seen only a few times. As DNA, the CDR3 is TGTGCCAGCAGCTCCGTAGTAGGGCCGTCTAGCACAGATACGCAGTATTTT. It codes for CASSSVVGPSSTDTQYF. The chain has TRBV27 and TRBJ2-3; D gene unclear. Trimming took off 6 bases at V and 0 bases at J, with 19 bases between the two ends. Germline CDR1 and CDR2: MNHEY and SMNVEV (reference sequence). The CDR3 spans 17 residues.

For this clonotype: A much larger clone differs from this one at a single base, so this may be a read error. This chain uses TRBV7-3 with TRBJ2-1; D may be TRBD1 (6 bases). From germline, CDR1 is SGHTA and CDR2 FQGTGA. V dropped 5 bases and J dropped 8 bases, with 22 bases sitting between them. CDR3 length: 16 residues. The CDR3 sequence: CASSEEQGGFGDEQFF. In DNA, the CDR3 is TGTGCCAGCAGCGAGGAACAGGGTGGCTTTGGGGATGAGCAGTTCTTC.